A single sample is the source of the 2 T cell receptor beta chains below, sequenced in a study of long-term antiretroviral therapy in people with HIV. Assay version v3.0 of immunoSEQ was used, and it was run at survey level. This table comes from immunoSEQ multiplex PCR, and its TCRdb copy is limited to in-frame clones, with some not included. The sample gives about 28,000 clones, around 95% of which show up once; more than 3% is in the top ten. This material consisted of unsorted PBMCs, taken 5.3 years after starting antiretroviral therapy. Receptors originate from a man aged 45-65 years with HIV.

This rearrangement joins TRBV4-3 to TRBJ2-7; the D is unclear. The ends were cut back, 0 bases at V and 7 bases at J, with 10 bases in the middle. The CDR3 loop spans 13 amino acids. Germline V gene lookup returns CDR1 LGHNA and CDR2 YSLEER. In nucleotides, the CDR3 is TGCGCCAGCAGCCAAGATTTAGCCTCGGAGCAGTACTTC. Amino acids: CASSQDLASEQYF.

This clone was seen a single time. The rearrangement uses TRBV28 and TRBJ2-5, with D uncertain. The CDR3 totals 13 residues. The germline gives CDR1 MDHEN, CDR2 SYDVKM. V lost 2 bases and J lost 2, with 6 bases in between. Here the CDR3 DNA reads TGTGCCAGCAGTTTAGGGCGGCAAGAGACCCAGTACTTC. Protein: CASSLGRQETQYF.